This T cell receptor (beta chain) is drawn from a study of patients and donors after allogeneic stem cell transplantation. With V trimmed by 0 bases and J by 3 bases, 13 bases remained unmatched. The germline V gene encodes CDR1 LGHNA and CDR2 YNFKEQ. This CDR3 contains 20 residues. A single record per CDR3 protein comes from TCRdb applying MiXCR to the RT-PCR reads. The table includes some 30,000 distinct CDR3 sequences, more than 35% detected once. The source material was blood, either unsorted or a sorted T cell fraction (not recorded which). The source of this sequence is a human donor who was either an allogeneic HSCT recipient or a stem cell or donor lymphocyte infusion donor (not recorded which). It is not recorded whose cells these are; they may come from a transplant donor. The rearrangement links TRBV4-2 to TRBJ2-3; 12 bases are shared with TRBD2. The CDR3 reads CASSQDPSGGAYGRTDTQYF. The CDR3 DNA reads as TGTGCCAGCAGCCAAGATCCTAGCGGGGGGGCCTATGGTAGGACAGATACGCAGTATTTT.